This T cell receptor (beta chain) originates from a study of T cell responses to AZD1222 COVID-19 vaccine. General study results and limits: There were mostly white British donors and more females than males, and clonal diversity was possibly underestimated. Spike was spanned by vaccine-associated CD4 TCRs, with dominance at 160-218 and 743-854.

Trimming pared 0 bases from V and 8 bases from J, leaving 6 bases between. CDR1 and CDR2 (germline): LNHDA, SQIVND (reference sequence). CDR3 length: 12 residues. Generated by immunoSEQ multiplex PCR, the TCRdb table keeps only in-frame clones and is missing some. The sample consists of about 110,000 clones, about four fifths of them appearing once. Notes on this clone: Its antigen is currently unknown.

V is TRBV19 and J is TRBJ2-3; no firm D call. The TCR sequence derives from an adult in good health. Sequencing used peripheral blood, obtained on day 0 of AZD1222 vaccination. Here the CDR3 DNA reads TGTGCCAGTAGTATAGAAGGCGGTACGCAGTATTTT. Its translation: CASSIEGGTQYF.